These 4 T cell receptor beta chains were all obtained from the same sample, sequenced in a study of blood T cells in healthy people across ages. Then a second PCR, running roughly 7 to 12 cycles, was carried out with a sample-barcoded 5' primer and a J-beta primer mix. One entry per CDR3 protein results from TCRdb running MiXCR on the 5' RACE reads. The table has 850,000 to 950,000 distinct CDR3 sequences, 29% seen once. Specimen: blood. The receptor set was obtained from an elderly woman in good health.

A remark on this clonotype: Being one base from a much bigger clone, this may be a read error. The chain combines TRBV20-1 with TRBJ1-1; D call uncertain. Per the germline V gene, CDR1 is DFQATT and CDR2 is SNEGSKA (reference sequence). This CDR3 region has 15 residues. The CDR3 DNA reads as TGCAGTGCTTTAATTCCAGGACCGATGAACATTGAAGCTTTCTTT. This sequence encodes CSALIPGPMNIEAFF.

Many counts were recorded for this clonotype. V gene TRBV27 combines with J gene TRBJ2-1; 10 bases fit TRBD2. CDR1 and CDR2 from the germline V gene are MNHEY and SMNVEV (reference sequence). The CDR3 extends over 16 amino acids. With 7 bases clipped from V and 3 bases from J, the junction kept 9 bases outside the gene matches. CDR3 amino acids: CASTKQRGGIYNEQFF. CDR3 bases: TGTGCCAGCACCAAACAGCGGGGGGGTATCTACAATGAGCAGTTCTTC.

About this clonotype itself: As the CDR3 is not closed by the conserved phenylalanine or tryptophan, this likely results from a read error. The chain uses TRBV7-9 and TRBJ2-3; the match to TRBD2 covers 12 bases. CDR1 and CDR2 (germline): SEHNR, FQNEAQ (reference sequence). Trimming took 4 bases from V and 2 from J; bases not matched to a gene: 4. The CDR3 consists of 16 residues. CDR3 amino acids: CASSSRTSGVTDTQYC. The CDR3 DNA sequence: TGTGCCAGCAGCTCCCGGACTAGCGGGGTCACAGATACGCAGTATTGT.

This clonotype came up many times. The rearrangement joins TRBV7-2 to TRBJ2-1, with D perhaps being TRBD1 or TRBD2 (6 bases each). Deletions cut 1 base from V and 7 bases from J, with 17 bases between. Germline V lookup: CDR1 SGHTA, CDR2 FQGNSA. This CDR3 comprises 16 residues. Here the CDR3 reads CASSLEWGAGNNEQFF. In DNA form, the CDR3 reads TGTGCCAGCAGCTTAGAGTGGGGGGCGGGAAATAATGAGCAGTTCTTC.